This TCR beta chain was sequenced during a study of blood T cell repertoires in COVID-19. This clone has only one observation. In the original analysis: Cell counts per sample came from amplifying reference gene primers. Method: immunoSEQ multiplex PCR; TCRdb's copy keeps in-frame clones and lacks some. V and J calls and clone size follow that table, whereas D and trimming were derived from the DNA. The sample consists of 90,000 or so clones, roughly 90% of them appearing once. The source of this sequence is a woman aged 70-85 years with acute or convalescent COVID-19. Sequenced material: peripheral blood.

The CDR3 region has the DNA TGTGCCAGCAGTGAAGCAAGACCAGGTGGTGGCTACACCTTC. Translated: CASSEARPGGGYTF. V is TRBV2 and J is TRBJ1-2; D call uncertain. The V gene lost 0 bases and the J gene lost 7 bases, with 12 bases spanning the gap. From germline, CDR1 is SNHLY and CDR2 FYNNEI. The CDR3 has 14 residues.